A single count supports the clone carrying this T cell receptor beta chain. This sample is drawn from a study of blood T cell repertoires in COVID-19. As for the study in general: Both acute and convalescent COVID-19 samples were obtained from the United States, Italy and Spain. From T cells, B-cell-depleted T cells, or PBMCs came the material, which was cDNA or gDNA.

In the original analysis: Estimation of nucleated cell counts was performed using reference gene primer amplification. Clones were sequenced by immunoSEQ multiplex PCR, and TCRdb holds only the in-frame ones, with some missing. That table supplies the V and J calls and clone size; D and trimming were determined from the DNA. The sample shows about 220,000 clones, about 80% of them seen only once. With 7 bases removed from V and 2 bases from J, the gap between germline ends came to 11 bases. Germline V gives CDR1 MNHEY, CDR2 SMNVEV (reference sequence). This CDR3 region has 13 residues. The TCR sequence derives from a woman aged 25 to 39 who had recovered from COVID-19. The sequenced sample consisted of peripheral blood. The chain couples TRBV27 to TRBJ1-1; D unclear. Here the CDR3 reads CASIQVVNTEAFF. CDR3 DNA sequence: TGTGCCAGCATCCAGGTCGTCAACACTGAAGCTTTCTTT.